The 8 T cell receptor beta chains below were found in one sample sequenced in a study of T-cell reconstitution after alpha-beta-depleted transplantation in children. Unique molecular identifiers were built into the TCRbeta library. Each CDR3 protein gets one entry after TCRdb re-called the PCR reads with MiXCR. The sample lists a few hundred thousand distinct CDR3 sequences; 9.7% were seen once. Sequenced here: PBMCs from the stem cell graft donor, sampled from the stem cell graft. These receptors originate from a human donor who donated a stem cell graft to a child with SCID.

This clonotype came up a few times. J is TRBJ2-2 and V is TRBV12-3 or TRBV12-4, with D perhaps matching TRBD1 (6 bases). The V end lost 10 bases, the J end lost 7 bases, and 13 bases lay between the germline ends. This CDR3 has 12 residues. The CDR3 DNA follows: TGTGCCATTGGGGGCGGCCTCGGGGAGCTGTTTTTT. It yields the protein CAIGGGLGELFF.

This clonotype was observed many times. The rearrangement joins TRBV5-1 to TRBJ1-1, with D possibly being TRBD1 (5 bases). V was cut by 4 bases and J by 2 bases, with 12 bases left in between. Germline V gene sequence: CDR1 SGHRS, CDR2 YFSETQ. CDR3 length: 14 amino acids. The CDR3 is CASSNQGGNTEAFF. DNA for the CDR3: TGCGCCAGCAGCAACCAGGGAGGAAACACTGAAGCTTTCTTT. Looking up the rest from reference TRBV5-1 and TRBJ1-1 gives the full variable domain: KAGVTQTPRYLIKTRGQQVTLSCSPISGHRSVSWYQQTPGQGLQFLFEYFSETQRNKGNFPGRFSGRQFSNSRSEMNVSTLELGDSALYLCASSNQGGNTEAFFGQGTRLTVV.

With regard to this clonotype: Given a much more abundant clone one base away, this may be a read error. The V call is TRBV2, the J call TRBJ2-2; D not resolved. This CDR3 is 13 amino acids long. CDR1 is SNHLY and CDR2 is FYNNEI in the germline V gene. V was shortened by 8 bases and J by 6 bases, with 13 bases between the two germline ends. The CDR3: CASCKSAPGELFF. CDR3 sequence (DNA): TGTGCCAGCTGTAAGTCCGCCCCCGGGGAGCTGTTTTTT.

This clonotype was detected ten times or more. The rearrangement joins TRBV6-1 to TRBJ2-3; perhaps TRBD1 as D (5 bases). Germline CDR1 reads MNHNS; CDR2 reads SASEGT. This CDR3 region has 14 residues. With 7 bases removed from V and 2 bases from J, the gap between germline ends came to 13 bases. The CDR3 is CASNRGSITDTQYF. As DNA, the CDR3 is TGTGCCAGCAATAGGGGTAGTATCACAGATACGCAGTATTTT.

V gene TRBV6-2 or TRBV6-3 combines with J gene TRBJ2-3, with a possible D match to TRBD1 (5 bases). From germline, CDR1 is MNHEY and CDR2 SVGEGT. Deletions cut 8 bases from V and 4 bases from J, with 13 bases between. There are 13 residues in the CDR3. The CDR3 DNA reads as TGTGCCAGCGGGGCAGGCCCCCCAGATACGCAGTATTTT. This sequence encodes CASGAGPPDTQYF.

This clonotype was seen at least ten times. This chain links TRBV20-1 with TRBJ2-7, with 9 nucleotides matching TRBD1. V lost 3 bases and J lost 1; bases outside the gene matches: 7. The CDR3 is made up of 15 amino acids. Germline V gene data show CDR1 as DFQATT and CDR2 as SNEGSKA (reference sequence). The CDR3 nucleotides read TGCAGTGCTAGTTTTTTGGGACAGGGATCCTACGAGCAGTACTTC. Its translation is CSASFLGQGSYEQYF.

In its sample, this clonotype was seen many times. The chain links TRBV20-1 to TRBJ1-1; no firm D call. The CDR3 runs to 13 residues. The ends were cut back, 2 bases at V and 0 bases at J, with 7 bases in the middle. Germline V gene data show CDR1 as DFQATT and CDR2 as SNEGSKA (reference sequence). The CDR3 DNA reads as TGCAGTGCTAGACCCGGGATGAACACTGAAGCTTTCTTT. Translation: CSARPGMNTEAFF.

Many counts were recorded for this clonotype. The CDR3 nucleotides read TGCAGTGCTAGAGCCATCTCCCGCGGTCATGGCTACACCTTC. This translates into CSARAISRGHGYTF. The gene calls are TRBV20-1 and TRBJ1-2; D unclear. V lost 1 base, J lost 6 bases, and 15 bases lay in between. CDR3 length: 14 residues. The V gene's germline CDR1 is DFQATT and CDR2 SNEGSKA (reference sequence).